Listed below are T cell receptor beta chains from one sample, sequenced in a study of Graves' ophthalmopathy and Graves' hyperthyroidism. MiXCR, applied by TCRdb to the multiplex PCR reads, yields one record per CDR3 protein. Of over a million distinct CDR3 sequences in the sample, roughly 35% were seen once. Material: peripheral blood or thyroid tissue (not recorded which). These receptors were taken from an adult man with Graves' hyperthyroidism. The CDR3 runs from the conserved cysteine through the conserved F or W. The D gene is left open where the match is weak. Clone size, where shown, is once, few, many, or a class for clones that have expanded.

V	D	size	J	DNA	CDR3
TRBV16	.	few	TRBJ1-5	TGTGCCAGCAGCGTATCGGGGACCGATAGCAATCAGCCCCAGCATTTT	CASSVSGTDSNQPQHF
TRBV6-5	.	.	TRBJ2-7	TGTGCCAGCAGTTATCAACAGGGGGGGCGGGACGAGCAGTACTTC	CASSYQQGGRDEQYF
TRBV2	.	.	TRBJ1-3	TGTGCCAGCAATGAAGGTGGAAACACCATATATTTT	CASNEGGNTIYF
TRBV28	.	few	TRBJ1-6	TGTGCCAGCAGCCGGGGAATCTCACCCCTCCACTTT	CASSRGISPLHF
TRBV25-1	.	.	TRBJ1-6	TGTGCCAGCAGGCGAGGGGCTAATTCACCCCTCCACTTT	CASRRGANSPLHF
TRBV29-1	TRBD1	.	TRBJ2-2	TGCAGCGTTGATCAGGGGGACACCGGGGAGCTGTTTTTT	CSVDQGDTGELFF
TRBV5-1	.	.	TRBJ1-1	TGCGCCAGCAGCATCCGACGGGCGCAGGTGAACACTGAAGCTTTCTTT	CASSIRRAQVNTEAFF
TRBV20-1	TRBD1	once	TRBJ1-6	TGCAGTGCTAGGGACCGGGACAGGGGCCCATTAGCCCCCCTCCACTTT	CSARDRDRGPLAPLHF
TRBV5-1	.	many	TRBJ1-1	TGCGCCAGCAGCTTGACAGGGTCGAGAACTGAAGCTTTCTTT	CASSLTGSRTEAFF
TRBV2	.	many	TRBJ2-2	TGTGCCAGCAGTGAGTCGTTACCCATGACCGGGGAGCTGTTTTTT	CASSESLPMTGELFF
TRBV12-1	.	.	TRBJ2-7	.	CASSFGQGIERSYEQYF
TRBV6-5	.	.	TRBJ2-5	TGTGCCAGCAGTTCCACAGGGACTGCAGAGACCCAGTACTTC	CASSSTGTAETQYF
TRBV3-1	.	few	TRBJ1-6	TGTGCCAGCAGCCAATCGGGGGATAATTCACCCCTCCACTTT	CASSQSGDNSPLHF
TRBV7-3	.	.	TRBJ2-2	TGTGCCAGCAGCTTGAATAGCGGTGGGGAGCTGTTTTTT	CASSLNSGGELFF
TRBV4-2	.	.	TRBJ2-7	TGTGCCAGCAGTTTAGACCCCTTGAGGTACGAGCAGTACTTC	CASSLDPLRYEQYF
TRBV24-1	.	.	TRBJ2-5	TGTGCCACCAGTCGGGGTGGCAATCAGCCCCAGTACTTC	CATSRGGNQPQYF
TRBV7-6	.	many	TRBJ1-3	TGTGCCAGCGCGTCGTCGAGGACTGGAAACACCATATATTTT	CASASSRTGNTIYF
TRBV7-9	.	.	TRBJ1-4	.	CASSFYICSARVGSTNEKLFF
TRBV12-3/TRBV12-4	.	few	TRBJ1-5	TGTGCCAGCAAATCGTATCAGCCCCAGCATTTT	CASKSYQPQHF
TRBV7-6	.	once	TRBJ2-7	TGTGCCTGGAGTACAGGAGGGGGATACGAGCAGTACTTC	CAWSTGGGYEQYF
TRBV19	.	many	TRBJ1-2	TGTGCCAGTAGGGAGCGCGACAGCCCCTATGGCTACACCTTC	CASRERDSPYGYTF
TRBV5-1	TRBD1	.	TRBJ1-6	TGCGCCAGCAGCTCCGGACAGGGCCTAGGTTCACCCCTCCACTTT	CASSSGQGLGSPLHF
TRBV7-6	TRBD1	.	TRBJ2-7	TGTGCCAGCAGCTTAGGGACAGGGAGGAGCGAGCAGTACTTC	CASSLGTGRSEQYF
TRBV7-9	TRBD2	.	TRBJ2-2	TGTGCCAGCAGCTTCCTGCTAGCGGGCGCTATTGGGGAGCTGTTTTTT	CASSFLLAGAIGELFF
TRBV7-3	.	.	TRBJ2-7	TGTGCCAGCAGCTTTCGACAGGGGAGGGCCGAGCAGTACTTC	CASSFRQGRAEQYF
TRBV9	TRBD1	many	TRBJ1-5	TGTGCCAGCAGCGCGGGACAGGGGATTGGGCAGCCCCAGCATTTT	CASSAGQGIGQPQHF
TRBV20-1	.	.	TRBJ1-1	TGCAGTGCTAGGTCACGAGGGCATTTGAACACTGAAGCTTTCTTT	CSARSRGHLNTEAFF
TRBV4-1	.	many	TRBJ2-7	TGCGCCAGCAGCCAAGATCAGGGACGGGCCGAGCAGTACTTC	CASSQDQGRAEQYF
TRBV2	TRBD1	.	TRBJ2-3	TGTGCCAGGACCGGCTCGGGACAGGGCCCCACAGATACGCAGTATTTT	CARTGSGQGPTDTQYF
TRBV2	TRBD1	few	TRBJ2-5	TGTGCCAGCAGGGGGACAGTGAGGGGAGAGACCCAGTACTTC	CASRGTVRGETQYF
TRBV29-1	.	many	TRBJ1-5	TGCAGCGTTGATTTCGGTTACAATCAGCCCCAGCATTTT	CSVDFGYNQPQHF
TRBV20-1	TRBD1	many	TRBJ1-4	TGCAGTGTCCGGCCAGGGGGTGAAAAACTGTTTTTT	CSVRPGGEKLFF
TRBV2	.	many	TRBJ1-2	TGTGCCAGCAGCGCTCCACTGCTCCTCTATGGCTACACCTTC	CASSAPLLLYGYTF
TRBV28	.	.	TRBJ2-7	TGTGCCAGCAGTCAGAGGTCCCTCTCCTACGAGCAGTACTTC	CASSQRSLSYEQYF
TRBV7-8	.	many	TRBJ2-2	TGTGCCAGCAGCTTAAACAGGGAAGGGGAGCTGTTTTTT	CASSLNREGELFF
TRBV7-2	.	many	TRBJ1-1	TGTGCCAGCAGCCCTAACCTGGGTAGCTATGAAGCTTTCTTT	CASSPNLGSYEAFF
TRBV10-2	TRBD1	many	TRBJ1-4	TGCGCCAGCATGCGGGACAGGGATGAAAAACTGTTTTTT	CASMRDRDEKLFF
TRBV29-1	TRBD1	.	TRBJ1-1	TGCAGCGTTCAATCGACAGGGACCACTGAAGCTTTCTTT	CSVQSTGTTEAFF
TRBV2	.	many	TRBJ1-4	TGTGCCAGCAGTGGCCGGGTCTCAACTAATGAAAAACTGTTTTTT	CASSGRVSTNEKLFF
TRBV2	TRBD1	few	TRBJ2-6	TGTGCCAGCAGGCGGGACAGGGCATCAGGGGCCAACGTCCTGACTTTC	CASRRDRASGANVLTF